These 15 T cell receptor beta chains share one sample of origin, sequenced in a study of blood T cell repertoires in COVID-19. Some clones are missing from TCRdb's copy, which holds only in-frame ones; the method was immunoSEQ multiplex PCR. The repertoire has approximately 260,000 clones, roughly 91% of them found once; the top ten carry roughly 1.9%. Sequenced sample: PBMCs or T cells enriched from blood (not recorded which). All receptors derive from a woman aged 55-75 years who had recovered from COVID-19.

The chain couples TRBV4-1 to TRBJ1-6; no clear D. Per the germline V gene, CDR1 is MGHRA and CDR2 is YSYEKL. The ends were cut back, 0 bases at V and 0 bases at J, with 9 bases in the middle. The CDR3 covers 17 residues. CDR3: CASSQDSGSSYNSPLHF. In nucleotides, the CDR3 is TGCGCCAGCAGCCAAGATAGCGGATCCTCCTATAATTCACCCCTCCACTTT.

The rearrangement uses TRBV19 and TRBJ1-1, with D possibly being TRBD1 (5 bases). CDR1 is LNHDA, CDR2 SQIVND, per germline (reference sequence). The V and J ends lost 9 bases and 3 bases respectively, with 17 bases between them. The CDR3 extends over 14 amino acids. The CDR3 sequence: CARRGCEVDTEAFF. In DNA form, the CDR3 reads TGTGCCAGAAGGGGATGTGAGGTGGACACTGAAGCTTTCTTT.

The V and J genes are TRBV21-1 and TRBJ1-1; TRBD1 is the table's D call, not checked against the DNA. TRBV21-1 is a documented pseudogene. This CDR3 has 15 residues. Here the CDR3 reads CASSNLDRVDTEAFF. The CDR3 DNA reads as TGTGCCAGCAGCAATCTTGACAGGGTTGACACTGAAGCTTTCTTT.

This clone has only one observation. The chain joins TRBV5-1 to TRBJ1-1; maybe TRBD1 (6 bases). V dropped 5 bases and J dropped 6 bases, with 23 bases sitting between them. Germline CDR1 reads SGHRS; CDR2 reads YFSETQ. The CDR3 totals 16 residues. The CDR3 loop reads CASSVSPDRDLAEAFF. The CDR3 DNA sequence: TGCGCCAGCAGTGTTTCCCCGGACAGAGACCTCGCTGAAGCTTTCTTT. The complete variable domain, with remaining parts taken from reference TRBV5-1 and TRBJ1-1, reads KAGVTQTPRYLIKTRGQQVTLSCSPISGHRSVSWYQQTPGQGLQFLFEYFSETQRNKGNFPGRFSGRQFSNSRSEMNVSTLELGDSALYLCASSVSPDRDLAEAFFGQGTRLTVV.

The rearrangement joins TRBV18 to TRBJ1-5; a possible D gene is TRBD1 (5 bases). The V end lost 0 bases, the J end lost 3 bases, and 12 bases lay between the germline ends. CDR3 size: 16 residues. Germline values: CDR1 KGHSH, CDR2 LQKENI. In DNA, the CDR3 is TGTGCCAGCTCACCACCTGGGGGGGTTAACAATCAGCCCCAGCATTTT. It is translated as CASSPPGGVNNQPQHF. The variable domain in full, with the rest retrieved from reference TRBV18 and TRBJ1-5, is NAGVMQNPRHLVRRRGQEARLRCSPMKGHSHVYWYRQLPEEGLKFMVYLQKENIIDESGMPKERFSAEFPKEGPSILRIQQVVRGDSAAYFCASSPPGGVNNQPQHFGDGTRLSIL.

This chain joins TRBV11-2 and TRBJ2-2; D possibly corresponds to TRBD2 (5 bases). CDR3 size: 13 residues. V lost 2 bases, J lost 8 bases, and 9 bases lay in between. Germline assignment: CDR1 SGHAT and CDR2 FQNNGV. CDR3 residues: CASSLWGVGELFF. In nucleotides, the CDR3 is TGTGCCAGCAGCTTATGGGGAGTTGGGGAGCTGTTTTTT.

V gene TRBV12-3 or TRBV12-4 combines with J gene TRBJ1-3; D uncertain. The CDR3 consists of 13 residues. V was cut by 3 bases and J by 2 bases, with 5 bases left in between. The CDR3 protein is CASSFRAGNTIYF. CDR3 sequence (DNA): TGTGCCAGCAGTTTTCGGGCTGGAAACACCATATATTTT.

This rearrangement joins TRBV3-1 (or the pseudogene TRBV3-2) to TRBJ1-2; D not resolved. Germline V gene sequence: CDR1 LGHDT, CDR2 YNNKEL (reference sequence). The CDR3 spans 13 residues. V lost 4 bases and J 1 base, leaving 7 bases between the germline ends. CDR3 amino acids: CASSPPRNYGYTF. The CDR3 nucleotides are TGTGCCAGCAGCCCCCCCCGTAACTATGGCTACACCTTC.

This chain connects TRBV11-2 to TRBJ1-5; D may be TRBD1 (6 bases). Germline values: CDR1 SGHAT, CDR2 FQNNGV. The CDR3 has 14 amino acids. V lost 2 bases, J lost 4 bases, and 9 bases lay in between. The CDR3 loop reads CASSLTGTNQPQHF. The CDR3 nucleotides are TGTGCCAGCAGCTTAACGGGGACAAATCAGCCCCAGCATTTT.

In its sample, this clone was seen once. This chain connects TRBV3-1 (or the pseudogene TRBV3-2) to TRBJ1-4; weak D call: TRBD1 (5 bases). The V end was cut by 8 bases, the J end by 3 bases, with 10 bases between. The CDR3 runs to 13 residues. Germline CDR1 LGHDT, CDR2 YNNKEL (reference sequence). CDR3 in amino acids: CASRREANEKLFF. The CDR3 DNA follows: TGTGCCAGCCGCAGGGAAGCTAATGAAAAACTGTTTTTT.

This rearrangement joins TRBV19 to TRBJ1-5; the match to TRBD1 covers 8 bases. Germline CDR1 reads LNHDA; CDR2 reads SQIVND (reference sequence). With 5 bases clipped from V and 7 bases from J, the junction kept 13 bases outside the gene matches. The CDR3 spans 16 residues. CDR3 bases: TGTGCCAGTAGTGCGCCGACAGGGGCGGGGAGGCAGCCCCAGCATTTT. This codes for CASSAPTGAGRQPQHF.

The chain is built from TRBV2 and TRBJ2-3; 12 nucleotides line up with TRBD2. The CDR3 length is 14 residues. J was trimmed by 5 bases and V by 4 bases; bases with no gene match: 1. CDR1 SNHLY and CDR2 FYNNEI come from the germline V gene. The CDR3 DNA reads TGTGCCAGCAGTGGGACTAGCGGGGTAGATACGCAGTATTTT. This gives the protein CASSGTSGVDTQYF.

This clone was seen a few times. The rearrangement uses TRBV14 and TRBJ2-5; D unclear. V gave up 1 base and J gave up 4 bases, with 4 bases separating them. CDR1 is SGHDN and CDR2 is FVKESK in the germline V gene. This CDR3 comprises 12 residues. This CDR3 reads CASSQARETQYF. DNA for the CDR3: TGTGCCAGCAGCCAAGCGAGAGAGACCCAGTACTTC.

V gene TRBV7-9 combines with J gene TRBJ2-2, with 10 bases lining up with TRBD1. The CDR3 has 15 amino acids. J was trimmed by 3 bases and V by 3 bases; bases with no gene match: 1. The germline V gene encodes CDR1 SEHNR and CDR2 FQNEAQ (reference sequence). The CDR3 here is CASSLGQGYTGELFF. The CDR3 nucleotides read TGTGCCAGCAGCTTGGGACAGGGGTACACCGGGGAGCTGTTTTTT.

The chain is built from TRBV27 and TRBJ1-2, with TRBD1 as a possible D gene (6 bases). V lost 5 bases and J 5 bases, leaving 27 bases between the germline ends. From germline, CDR1 is MNHEY and CDR2 SMNVEV (reference sequence). The CDR3 is 18 residues long. The CDR3 sequence is CASSPSVGAGALLYGYTF. CDR3 DNA sequence: TGTGCCAGCAGTCCATCCGTCGGGGCAGGGGCCTTATTATATGGCTACACCTTC.